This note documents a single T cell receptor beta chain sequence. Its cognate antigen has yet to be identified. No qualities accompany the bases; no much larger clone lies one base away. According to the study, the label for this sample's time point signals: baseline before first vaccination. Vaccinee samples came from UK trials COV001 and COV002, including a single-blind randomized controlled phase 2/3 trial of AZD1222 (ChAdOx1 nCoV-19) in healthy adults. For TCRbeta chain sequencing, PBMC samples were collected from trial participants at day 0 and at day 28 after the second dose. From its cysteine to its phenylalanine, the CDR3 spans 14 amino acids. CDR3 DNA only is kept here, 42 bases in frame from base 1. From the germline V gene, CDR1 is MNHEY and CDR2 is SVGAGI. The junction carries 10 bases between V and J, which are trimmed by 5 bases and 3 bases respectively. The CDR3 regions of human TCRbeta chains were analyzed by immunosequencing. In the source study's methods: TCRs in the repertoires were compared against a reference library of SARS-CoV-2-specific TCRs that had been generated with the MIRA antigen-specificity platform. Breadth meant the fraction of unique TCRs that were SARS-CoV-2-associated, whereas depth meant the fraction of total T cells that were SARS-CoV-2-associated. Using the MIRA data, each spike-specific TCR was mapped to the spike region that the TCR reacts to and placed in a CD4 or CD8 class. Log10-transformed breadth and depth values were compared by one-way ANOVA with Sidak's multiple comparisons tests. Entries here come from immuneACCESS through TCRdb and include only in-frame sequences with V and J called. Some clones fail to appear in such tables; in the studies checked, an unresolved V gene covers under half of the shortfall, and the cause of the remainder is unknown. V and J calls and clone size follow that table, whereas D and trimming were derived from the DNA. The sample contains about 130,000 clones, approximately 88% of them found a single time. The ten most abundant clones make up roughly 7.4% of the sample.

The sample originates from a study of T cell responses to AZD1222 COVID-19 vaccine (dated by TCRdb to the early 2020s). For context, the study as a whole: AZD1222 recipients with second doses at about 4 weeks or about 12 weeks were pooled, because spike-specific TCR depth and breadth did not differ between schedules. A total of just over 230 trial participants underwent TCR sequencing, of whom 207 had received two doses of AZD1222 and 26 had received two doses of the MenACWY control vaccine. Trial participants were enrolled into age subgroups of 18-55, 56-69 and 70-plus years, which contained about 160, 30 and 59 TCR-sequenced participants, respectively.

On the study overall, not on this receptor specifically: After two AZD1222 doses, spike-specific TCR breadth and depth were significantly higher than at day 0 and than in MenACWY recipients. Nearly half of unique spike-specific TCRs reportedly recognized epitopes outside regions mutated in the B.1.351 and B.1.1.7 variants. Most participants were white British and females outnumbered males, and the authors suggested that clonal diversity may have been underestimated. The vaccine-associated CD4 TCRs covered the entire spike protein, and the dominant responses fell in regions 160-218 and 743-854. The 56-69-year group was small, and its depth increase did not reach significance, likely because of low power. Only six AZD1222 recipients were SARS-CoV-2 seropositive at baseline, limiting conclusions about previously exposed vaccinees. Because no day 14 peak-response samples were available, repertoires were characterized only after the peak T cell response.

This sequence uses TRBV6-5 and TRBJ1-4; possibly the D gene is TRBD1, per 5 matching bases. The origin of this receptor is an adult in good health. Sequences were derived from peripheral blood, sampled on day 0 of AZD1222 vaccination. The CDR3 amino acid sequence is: CASSPQGPNEKLFF. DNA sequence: TGTGCCAGCAGTCCTCAGGGACCTAATGAAAAACTGTTTTTT.